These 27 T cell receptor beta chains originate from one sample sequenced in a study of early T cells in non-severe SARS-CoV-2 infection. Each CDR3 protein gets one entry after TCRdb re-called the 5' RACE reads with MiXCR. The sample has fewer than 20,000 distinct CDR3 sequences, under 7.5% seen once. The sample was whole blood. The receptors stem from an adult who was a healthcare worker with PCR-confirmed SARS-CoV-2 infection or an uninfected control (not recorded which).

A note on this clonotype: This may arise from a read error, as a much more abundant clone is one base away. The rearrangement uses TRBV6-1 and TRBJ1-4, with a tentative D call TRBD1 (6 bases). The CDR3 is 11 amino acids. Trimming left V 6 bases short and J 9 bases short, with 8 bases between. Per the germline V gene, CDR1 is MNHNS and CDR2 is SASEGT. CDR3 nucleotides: TGTGCCAGCAGCCAGGGGAAAAAACTGTTTTTT. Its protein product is CASSQGKKLFF.

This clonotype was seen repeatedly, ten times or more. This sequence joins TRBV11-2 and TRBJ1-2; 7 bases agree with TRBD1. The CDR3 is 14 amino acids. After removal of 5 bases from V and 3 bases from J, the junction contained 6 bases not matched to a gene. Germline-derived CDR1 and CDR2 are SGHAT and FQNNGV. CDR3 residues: CASSTGQADYGYTF. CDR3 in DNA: TGTGCCAGCAGCACCGGACAGGCGGACTATGGCTACACCTTC.

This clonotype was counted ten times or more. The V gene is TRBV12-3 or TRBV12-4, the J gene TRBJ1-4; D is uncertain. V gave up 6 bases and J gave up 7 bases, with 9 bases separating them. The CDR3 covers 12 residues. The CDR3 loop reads CASRREREKLFF. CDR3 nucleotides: TGTGCCAGCAGGAGGGAGCGTGAAAAACTGTTTTTT.

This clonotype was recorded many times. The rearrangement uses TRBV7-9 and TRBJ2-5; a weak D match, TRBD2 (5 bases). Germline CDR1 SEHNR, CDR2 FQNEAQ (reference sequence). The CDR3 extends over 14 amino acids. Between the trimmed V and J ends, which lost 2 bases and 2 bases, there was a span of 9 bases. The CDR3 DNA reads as TGTGCCAGCAGCTTACGGGGAACGCAAGAGACCCAGTACTTC. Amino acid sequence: CASSLRGTQETQYF.

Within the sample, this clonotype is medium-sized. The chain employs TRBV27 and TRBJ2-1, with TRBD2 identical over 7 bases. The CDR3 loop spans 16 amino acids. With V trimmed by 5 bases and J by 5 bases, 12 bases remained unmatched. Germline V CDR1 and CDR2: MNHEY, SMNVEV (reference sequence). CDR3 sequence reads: CASSQVGGLLDNEQFF. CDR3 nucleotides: TGTGCCAGCAGTCAAGTGGGAGGGCTCCTCGACAATGAGCAGTTCTTC.

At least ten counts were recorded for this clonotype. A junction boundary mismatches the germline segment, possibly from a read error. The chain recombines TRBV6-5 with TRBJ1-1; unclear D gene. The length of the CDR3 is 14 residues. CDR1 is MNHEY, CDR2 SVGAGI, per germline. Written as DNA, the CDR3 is TGTGCCAGCAGGCGGGATCAGATGAACACTGAAGTTTTCTTT. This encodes CASRRDQMNTEVFF.

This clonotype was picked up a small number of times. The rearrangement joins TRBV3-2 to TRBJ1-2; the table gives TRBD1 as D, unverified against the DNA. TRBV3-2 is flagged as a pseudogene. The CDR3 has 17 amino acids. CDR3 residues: CASSQGLGGTGNYGYTF. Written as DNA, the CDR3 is TGTGCCAGCAGCCAAGGTTTGGGCGGGACAGGGAACTATGGCTACACCTTC.

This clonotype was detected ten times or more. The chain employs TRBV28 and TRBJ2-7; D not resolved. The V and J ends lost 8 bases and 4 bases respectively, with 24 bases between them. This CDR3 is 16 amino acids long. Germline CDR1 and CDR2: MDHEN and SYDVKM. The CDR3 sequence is CASVSLGKGDGYEQYF. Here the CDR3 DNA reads TGTGCCAGCGTCAGCCTGGGCAAGGGCGACGGTTACGAGCAGTACTTC.

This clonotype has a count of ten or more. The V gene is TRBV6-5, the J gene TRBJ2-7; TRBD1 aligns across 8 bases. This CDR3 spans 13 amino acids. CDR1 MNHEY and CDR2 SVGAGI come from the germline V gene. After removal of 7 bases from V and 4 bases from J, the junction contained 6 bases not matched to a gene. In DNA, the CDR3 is TGTGCCAGCATGGAGACAGGGGTGTACGAGCAGTACTTC. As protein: CASMETGVYEQYF.

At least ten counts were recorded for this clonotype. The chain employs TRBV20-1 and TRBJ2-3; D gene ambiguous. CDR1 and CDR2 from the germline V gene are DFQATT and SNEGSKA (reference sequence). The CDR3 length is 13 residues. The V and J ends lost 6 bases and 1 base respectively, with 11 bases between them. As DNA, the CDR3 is TGCAGTGCGCCAACGCCTGGCACAGATACGCAGTATTTT. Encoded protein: CSAPTPGTDTQYF.

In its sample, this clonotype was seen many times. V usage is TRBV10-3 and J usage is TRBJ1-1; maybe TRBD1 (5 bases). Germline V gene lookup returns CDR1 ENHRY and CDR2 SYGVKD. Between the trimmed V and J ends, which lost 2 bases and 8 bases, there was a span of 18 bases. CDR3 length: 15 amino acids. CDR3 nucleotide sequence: TGTGCCATCAGTGAGGGACAAATCACGGCTTGGGAAGCTTTCTTT. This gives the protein CAISEGQITAWEAFF.

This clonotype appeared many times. Written as DNA, the CDR3 is TGCAGTGCCAAGCCTAGCGGGAGGTACGAGCAGTACTTC. This sequence encodes CSAKPSGRYEQYF. The V and J genes are TRBV20-1 and TRBJ2-7; 11 nucleotides align to TRBD2. The germline V gene has CDR1 DFQATT and CDR2 SNEGSKA (reference sequence). The length of the CDR3 is 13 residues. The J segment lost 4 bases and the V segment lost 6 bases, leaving 5 bases of the junction unmatched.

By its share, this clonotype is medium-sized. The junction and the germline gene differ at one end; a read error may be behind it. In DNA form, the CDR3 reads TGTAGCGTCGCCAGGGACAGCCACTATAGCAATCAGCCCCAGCATTTT. It is translated as CSVARDSHYSNQPQHF. The chain joins TRBV29-1 to TRBJ1-5; 7 nucleotides line up with TRBD1. CDR1 SQVTM and CDR2 ANQGSEA come from the germline V gene. This CDR3 is built from 16 residues.

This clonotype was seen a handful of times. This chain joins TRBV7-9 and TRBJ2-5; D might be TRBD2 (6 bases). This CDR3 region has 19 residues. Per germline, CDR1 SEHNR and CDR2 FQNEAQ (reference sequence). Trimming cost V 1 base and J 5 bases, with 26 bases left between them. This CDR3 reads CASSLGVENPAEGRETQYF. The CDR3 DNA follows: TGTGCCAGCAGCTTAGGAGTAGAAAACCCGGCGGAGGGTCGGGAGACCCAGTACTTC.

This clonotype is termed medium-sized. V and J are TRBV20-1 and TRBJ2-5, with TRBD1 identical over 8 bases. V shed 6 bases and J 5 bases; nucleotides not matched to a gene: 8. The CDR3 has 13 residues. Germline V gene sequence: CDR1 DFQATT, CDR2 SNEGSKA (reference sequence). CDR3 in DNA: TGCAGTGCACCCGAGGACAGGGTGGAGACCCAGTACTTC. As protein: CSAPEDRVETQYF.

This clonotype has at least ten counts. The CDR3 bases are TGTGCCAGCGCAGTCGAAGGGACTAGCGGGAGCTATGAGCAGTTCTTC. It yields the protein CASAVEGTSGSYEQFF. The rearrangement joins TRBV6-1 to TRBJ2-1, with 14 bases aligning to TRBD2. The CDR3 has 16 amino acids. V lost 8 bases and J lost 8; bases outside the gene matches: 11. Germline CDR1 is MNHNS and CDR2 is SASEGT.

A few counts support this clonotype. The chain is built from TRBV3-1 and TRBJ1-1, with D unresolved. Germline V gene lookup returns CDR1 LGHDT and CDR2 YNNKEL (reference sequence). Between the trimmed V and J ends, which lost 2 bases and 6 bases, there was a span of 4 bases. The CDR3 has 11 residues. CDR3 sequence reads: CASSQRAEAFF. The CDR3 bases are TGTGCCAGCAGCCAAAGGGCTGAAGCTTTCTTT.

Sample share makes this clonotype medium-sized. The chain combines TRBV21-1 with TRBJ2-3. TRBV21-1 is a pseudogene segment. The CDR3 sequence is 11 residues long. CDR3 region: CASVKTDTQYF. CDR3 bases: TGTGCCAGCGTGAAGACAGATACGCAGTATTTT.

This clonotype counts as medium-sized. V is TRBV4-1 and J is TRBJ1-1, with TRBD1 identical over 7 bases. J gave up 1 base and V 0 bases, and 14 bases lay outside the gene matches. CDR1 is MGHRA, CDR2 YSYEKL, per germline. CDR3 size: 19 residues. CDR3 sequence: CASSQEVRGHTGRNTEAFF. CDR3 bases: TGCGCCAGCAGCCAAGAGGTGAGGGGGCATACAGGACGGAACACTGAAGCTTTCTTT.

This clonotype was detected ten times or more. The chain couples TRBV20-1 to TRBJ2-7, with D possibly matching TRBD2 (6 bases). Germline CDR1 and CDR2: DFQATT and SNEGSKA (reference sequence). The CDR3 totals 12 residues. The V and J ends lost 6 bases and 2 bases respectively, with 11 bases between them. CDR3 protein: CSARRGAYEQYF. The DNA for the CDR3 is TGCAGTGCCCGGAGGGGCGCCTACGAGCAGTACTTC.

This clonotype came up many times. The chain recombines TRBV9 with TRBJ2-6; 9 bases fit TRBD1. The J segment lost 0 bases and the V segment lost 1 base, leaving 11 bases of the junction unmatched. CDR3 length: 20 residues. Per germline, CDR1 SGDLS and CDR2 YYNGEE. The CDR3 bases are TGTGCCAGCAGCGTATCCCCCCGAGGACAGGGGAACTCTGGGGCCAACGTCCTGACTTTC. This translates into CASSVSPRGQGNSGANVLTF.

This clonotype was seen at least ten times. CDR3 protein: CASSSATYNEQFF. The CDR3 DNA follows: TGTGCCAGTAGTTCCGCCACCTACAATGAGCAGTTCTTC. J is TRBJ2-1 and V is TRBV19; D is undetermined. This CDR3 contains 13 residues. Trimming stripped 5 bases from V and 2 bases from J, with 7 bases between. The V gene's germline CDR1 is LNHDA and CDR2 SQIVND (reference sequence).

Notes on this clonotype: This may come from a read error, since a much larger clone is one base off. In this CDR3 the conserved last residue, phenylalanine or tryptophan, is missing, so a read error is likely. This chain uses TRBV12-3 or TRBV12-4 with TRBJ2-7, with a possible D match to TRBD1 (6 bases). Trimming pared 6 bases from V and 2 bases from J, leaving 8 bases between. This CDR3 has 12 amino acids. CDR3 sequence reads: CASSGQTYEQYI. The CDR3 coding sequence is TGTGCCAGCAGCGGACAGACCTACGAGCAGTACATC.

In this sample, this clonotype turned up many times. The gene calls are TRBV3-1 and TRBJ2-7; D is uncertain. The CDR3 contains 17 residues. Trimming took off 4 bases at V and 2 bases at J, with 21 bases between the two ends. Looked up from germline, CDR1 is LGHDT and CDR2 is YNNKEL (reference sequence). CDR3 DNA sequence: TGTGCCAGCAGCCCATTCCCCTCCCCTGTGGGCGCCTACGAGCAGTACTTC. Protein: CASSPFPSPVGAYEQYF.

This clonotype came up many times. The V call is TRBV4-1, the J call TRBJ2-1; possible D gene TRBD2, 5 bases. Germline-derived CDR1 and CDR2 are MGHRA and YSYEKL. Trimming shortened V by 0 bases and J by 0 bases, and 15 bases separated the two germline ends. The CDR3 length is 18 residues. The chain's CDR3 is CASSQDLEAGTSYNEQFF. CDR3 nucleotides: TGCGCCAGCAGCCAAGATCTGGAGGCGGGTACCTCCTACAATGAGCAGTTCTTC.

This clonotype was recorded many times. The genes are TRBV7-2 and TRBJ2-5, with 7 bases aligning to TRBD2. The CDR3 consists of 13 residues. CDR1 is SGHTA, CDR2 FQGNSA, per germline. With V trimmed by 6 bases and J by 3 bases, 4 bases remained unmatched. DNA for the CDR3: TGTGCCAGCAGATACAGCGGGAAAGAGACCCAGTACTTC. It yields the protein CASRYSGKETQYF. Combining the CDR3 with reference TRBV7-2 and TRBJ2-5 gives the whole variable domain GAGVSQSPSNKVTEKGKDVELRCDPISGHTALYWYRQSLGQGLEFLIYFQGNSAPDKSGLPSDRFSAERTGGSVSTLTIQRTQQEDSAVYLCASRYSGKETQYFGPGTRLLVL.

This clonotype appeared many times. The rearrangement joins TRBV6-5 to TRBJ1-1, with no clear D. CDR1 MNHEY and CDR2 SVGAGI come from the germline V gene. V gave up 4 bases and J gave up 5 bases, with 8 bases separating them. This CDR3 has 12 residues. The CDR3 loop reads CASSSTTTEAFF. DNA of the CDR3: TGTGCCAGCAGTTCGACAACGACTGAAGCTTTCTTT.